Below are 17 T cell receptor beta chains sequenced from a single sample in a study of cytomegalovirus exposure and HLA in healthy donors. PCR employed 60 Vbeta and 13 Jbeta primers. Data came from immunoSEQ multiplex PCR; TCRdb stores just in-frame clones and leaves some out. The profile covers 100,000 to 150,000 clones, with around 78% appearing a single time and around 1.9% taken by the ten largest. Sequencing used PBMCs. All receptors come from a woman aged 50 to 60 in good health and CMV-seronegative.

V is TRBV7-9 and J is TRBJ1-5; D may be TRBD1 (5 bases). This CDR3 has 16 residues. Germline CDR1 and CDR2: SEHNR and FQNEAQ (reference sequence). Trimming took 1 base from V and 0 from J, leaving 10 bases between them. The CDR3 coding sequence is TGTGCCAGCAGCTTAGTGGGGCAGCTTAGCAATCAGCCCCAGCATTTT. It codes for CASSLVGQLSNQPQHF.

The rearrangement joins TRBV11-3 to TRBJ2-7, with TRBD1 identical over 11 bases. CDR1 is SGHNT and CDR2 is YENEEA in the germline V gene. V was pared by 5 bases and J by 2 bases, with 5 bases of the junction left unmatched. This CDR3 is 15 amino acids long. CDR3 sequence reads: CASSRGQGATYEQYF. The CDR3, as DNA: TGTGCCAGCAGCCGAGGACAGGGGGCCACCTACGAGCAGTACTTC. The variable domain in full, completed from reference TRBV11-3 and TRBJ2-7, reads EAGVVQSPRYKIIEKKQPVAFWCNPISGHNTLYWYLQNLGQGPELLIRYENEEAVDDSQLPKDRFSAERLKGVDSTLKIQPAELGDSAVYLCASSRGQGATYEQYFGPGTRLTVT.

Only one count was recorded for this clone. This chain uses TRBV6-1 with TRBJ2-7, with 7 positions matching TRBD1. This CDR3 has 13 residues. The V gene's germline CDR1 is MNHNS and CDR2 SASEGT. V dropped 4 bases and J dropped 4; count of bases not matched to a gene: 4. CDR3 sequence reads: CASSGTGSYEQYF. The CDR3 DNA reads TGTGCCAGCAGTGGGACAGGCTCTTACGAGCAGTACTTC.

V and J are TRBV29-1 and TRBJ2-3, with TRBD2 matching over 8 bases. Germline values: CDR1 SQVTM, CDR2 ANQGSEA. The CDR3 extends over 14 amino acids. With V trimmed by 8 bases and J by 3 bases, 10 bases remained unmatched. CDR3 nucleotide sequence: TGCAGCACCAGAGGGGCTAGCGGGACAGATACGCAGTATTTT. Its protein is CSTRGASGTDTQYF.

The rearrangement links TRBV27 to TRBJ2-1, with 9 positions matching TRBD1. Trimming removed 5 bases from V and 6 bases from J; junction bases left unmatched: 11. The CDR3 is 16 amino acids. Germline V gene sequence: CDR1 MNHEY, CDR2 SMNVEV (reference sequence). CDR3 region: CASSPQGTGYFNEQFF. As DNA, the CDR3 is TGTGCCAGCAGTCCTCAGGGGACAGGGTATTTCAATGAGCAGTTCTTC.

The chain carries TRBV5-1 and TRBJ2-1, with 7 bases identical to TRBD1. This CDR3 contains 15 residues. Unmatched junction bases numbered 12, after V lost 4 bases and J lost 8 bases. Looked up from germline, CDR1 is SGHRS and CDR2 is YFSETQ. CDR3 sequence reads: CASSPQDRLTDEQFF. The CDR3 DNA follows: TGCGCCAGCAGCCCGCAGGACAGGTTGACGGATGAGCAGTTCTTC.

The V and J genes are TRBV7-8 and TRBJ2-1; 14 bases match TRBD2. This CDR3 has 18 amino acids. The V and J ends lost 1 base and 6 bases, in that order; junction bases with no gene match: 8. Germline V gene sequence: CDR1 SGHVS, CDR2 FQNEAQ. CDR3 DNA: TGTGCCAGCAGCTTAGTATGGGGACTAGCGGGAGCGGGCAATGAGCAGTTCTTC. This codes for CASSLVWGLAGAGNEQFF.

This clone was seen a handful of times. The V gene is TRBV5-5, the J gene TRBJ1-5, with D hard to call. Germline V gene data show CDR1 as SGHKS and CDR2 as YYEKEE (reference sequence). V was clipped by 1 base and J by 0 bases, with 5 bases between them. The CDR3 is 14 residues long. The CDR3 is CASSLTDSNQPQHF. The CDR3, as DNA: TGTGCCAGCAGCTTGACAGATAGCAATCAGCCCCAGCATTTT.

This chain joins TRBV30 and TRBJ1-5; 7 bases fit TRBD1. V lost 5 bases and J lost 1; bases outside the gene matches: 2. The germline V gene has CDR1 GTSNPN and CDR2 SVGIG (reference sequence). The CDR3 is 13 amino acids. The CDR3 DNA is TGTGCCTGGGGGACAGACAGCAATCAGCCCCAGCATTTT. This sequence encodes CAWGTDSNQPQHF.

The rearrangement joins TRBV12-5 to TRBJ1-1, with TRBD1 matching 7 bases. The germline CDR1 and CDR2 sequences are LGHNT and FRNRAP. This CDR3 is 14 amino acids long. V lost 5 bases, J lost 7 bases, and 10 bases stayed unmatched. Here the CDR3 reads CASGLRDSKNEAFF. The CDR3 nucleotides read TGTGCTAGTGGTCTCCGGGACAGCAAAAATGAAGCTTTCTTT. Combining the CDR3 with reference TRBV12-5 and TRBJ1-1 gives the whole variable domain DARVTQTPRHKVTEMGQEVTMRCQPILGHNTVFWYRQTMMQGLELLAYFRNRAPLDDSGMPKDRFSAEMPDATLATLKIQPSEPRDSAVYFCASGLRDSKNEAFFGQGTRLTVV.

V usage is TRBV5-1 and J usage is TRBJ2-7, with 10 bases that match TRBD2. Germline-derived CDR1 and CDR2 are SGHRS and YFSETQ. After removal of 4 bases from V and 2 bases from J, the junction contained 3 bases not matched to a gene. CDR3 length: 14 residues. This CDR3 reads CASSLAGVTYEQYF. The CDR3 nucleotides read TGCGCCAGCAGCCTAGCGGGAGTTACCTACGAGCAGTACTTC.

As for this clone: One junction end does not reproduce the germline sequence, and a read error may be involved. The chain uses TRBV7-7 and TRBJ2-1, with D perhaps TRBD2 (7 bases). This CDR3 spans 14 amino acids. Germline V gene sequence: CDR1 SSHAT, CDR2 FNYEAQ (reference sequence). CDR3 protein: CASSRGAPADEQFF. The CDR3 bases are TGTGCTAGCAGCCGGGGGGCACCGGCGGATGAGCAGTTCTTC.

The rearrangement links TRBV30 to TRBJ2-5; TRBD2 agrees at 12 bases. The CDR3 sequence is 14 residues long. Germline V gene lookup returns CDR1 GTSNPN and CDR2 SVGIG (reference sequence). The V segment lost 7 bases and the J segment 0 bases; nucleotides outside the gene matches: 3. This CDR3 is CASTSGSYQETQYF. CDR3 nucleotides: TGTGCCTCGACTAGCGGGAGTTACCAAGAGACCCAGTACTTC.

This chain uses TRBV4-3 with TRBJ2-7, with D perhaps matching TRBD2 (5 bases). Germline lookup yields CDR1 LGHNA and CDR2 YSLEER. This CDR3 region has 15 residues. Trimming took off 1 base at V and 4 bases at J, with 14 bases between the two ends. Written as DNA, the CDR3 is TGCGCCAGCAGCCAAGGGTCTCTAGGGAGTTACGAGCAGTACTTC. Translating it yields CASSQGSLGSYEQYF.

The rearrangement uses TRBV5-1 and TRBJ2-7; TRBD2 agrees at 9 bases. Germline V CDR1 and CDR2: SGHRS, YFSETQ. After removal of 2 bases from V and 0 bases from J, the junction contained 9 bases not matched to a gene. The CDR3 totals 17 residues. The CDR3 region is CASSFPPPTSGSYEQYV. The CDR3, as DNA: TGCGCCAGCAGCTTCCCCCCACCGACTAGCGGCTCCTACGAGCAGTACGTC.

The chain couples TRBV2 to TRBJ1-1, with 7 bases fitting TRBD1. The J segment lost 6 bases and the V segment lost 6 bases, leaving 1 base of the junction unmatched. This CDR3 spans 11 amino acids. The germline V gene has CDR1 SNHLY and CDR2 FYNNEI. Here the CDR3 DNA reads TGTGCCAGCAGGGGGACAGCTGAAGCTTTCTTT. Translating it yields CASRGTAEAFF. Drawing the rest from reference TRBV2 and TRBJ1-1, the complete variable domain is EPEVTQTPSHQVTQMGQEVILRCVPISNHLYFYWYRQILGQKVEFLVSFYNNEISEKSEIFDDQFSVERPDGSNFTLKIRSTKLEDSAMYFCASRGTAEAFFGQGTRLTVV.

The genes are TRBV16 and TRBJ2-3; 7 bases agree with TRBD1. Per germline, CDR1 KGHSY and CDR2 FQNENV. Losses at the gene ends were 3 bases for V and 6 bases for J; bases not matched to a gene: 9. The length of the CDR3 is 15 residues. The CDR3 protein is CASSQKGAAPDTQYF. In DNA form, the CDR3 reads TGTGCCAGCAGCCAGAAGGGGGCCGCCCCGGATACGCAGTATTTT.